This TCR beta chain derives from a study of OX40 agonist ivuxolimab in advanced cancers. Turning to this clone: The sample has other DNA sequences that encode this CDR3 too.

TCRdb's table, derived via immunoSEQ multiplex PCR, lists solely in-frame clones and lacks some. The profile shows 85,000 to 100,000 clones, around 90% of them singletons. This clonotype was sampled from an adult with an advanced solid tumor such as melanoma, head and neck, liver or kidney cancer. The specimen comprised CD4+ or CD8+ T cells sorted from blood, sampled in a trial of the OX40 agonist ivuxolimab.

CDR3 DNA sequence: TGTGCCAGCAGTAGACAGGGAATGAACACTGAAGCTTTCTTT. The encoded protein is CASSRQGMNTEAFF. The chain links TRBV2 to TRBJ1-1; 7 nucleotides align to TRBD1. There are 14 residues in the CDR3. Germline CDR1 SNHLY, CDR2 FYNNEI. V lost 5 bases to trimming and J lost 0 bases; unmatched junction nucleotides: 3.